This passage covers 15 T cell receptor beta chains from one sample sequenced in a study of cytomegalovirus exposure and HLA in healthy donors. In the PCR, 60 Vbeta and 13 Jbeta primers were used. Assay: immunoSEQ multiplex PCR; the TCRdb copy retains only in-frame clones and omits some. The sample yields some 210,000 clones, around 83% seen once. Specimen: PBMCs. These receptors were obtained from a woman aged 45-65 years in good health and CMV-seropositive.

The V gene is TRBV27, the J gene TRBJ1-1, with 7 bases identical to TRBD1. This CDR3 is built from 14 residues. Germline V gene sequence: CDR1 MNHEY, CDR2 SMNVEV (reference sequence). Losses at the gene ends were 3 bases for V and 1 base for J; bases not matched to a gene: 2. Here the CDR3 reads CASSFGTENTEAFF. DNA for the CDR3: TGTGCCAGCAGTTTCGGGACAGAGAACACTGAAGCTTTCTTT.

The gene calls are TRBV9 and TRBJ1-2, with D perhaps matching TRBD1 (6 bases). CDR3 size: 15 residues. The V gene's germline CDR1 is SGDLS and CDR2 YYNGEE. The V gene lost 4 bases and the J gene lost 2 bases, with 15 bases spanning the gap. CDR3 sequence reads: CASSKPSTGNYGYTF. The CDR3 bases are TGTGCCAGCAGCAAACCCTCCACAGGGAACTATGGCTACACCTTC.

V and J are TRBV11-3 and TRBJ1-2, with 10 bases fitting TRBD1. Germline V gene lookup returns CDR1 SGHNT and CDR2 YENEEA. V shed 4 bases and J 4 bases; nucleotides not matched to a gene: 6. The CDR3 sequence is 15 residues long. The CDR3 bases are TGTGCCAGCAGCTCCTTCGACAGGGGGCCCTATGGCTACACCTTC. It specifies CASSSFDRGPYGYTF. Full variable domain (rest looked up from reference TRBV11-3 and TRBJ1-2): EAGVVQSPRYKIIEKKQPVAFWCNPISGHNTLYWYLQNLGQGPELLIRYENEEAVDDSQLPKDRFSAERLKGVDSTLKIQPAELGDSAVYLCASSSFDRGPYGYTFGSGTRLTVV.

The V call is TRBV2, the J call TRBJ1-6; no clear D. V lost 10 bases, J lost 9 bases, and 13 bases lay in between. Germline V lookup: CDR1 SNHLY, CDR2 FYNNEI. The CDR3 extends over 12 amino acids. The CDR3 DNA reads TGTGCCACCCATGACCGGGTTTCACCCCTCCACTTT. Translation gives CATHDRVSPLHF.

The gene calls are TRBV9 and TRBJ2-7; 9 nucleotides agree with TRBD2. This CDR3 contains 17 residues. V gave up 0 bases and J gave up 1 base; unmatched junction bases: 8. Germline assignment: CDR1 SGDLS and CDR2 YYNGEE. The CDR3 loop is CASSVGALAGPSYEQYF. For the CDR3, the DNA is TGTGCCAGCAGCGTAGGGGCGCTAGCGGGACCGTCCTACGAGCAGTACTTC.

The chain carries TRBV7-9 and TRBJ1-2; a weak D match, TRBD1 (6 bases). Trimming left V 5 bases short and J 2 bases short, with 21 bases between. CDR1 is SEHNR and CDR2 is FQNEAQ in the germline V gene (reference sequence). The CDR3 spans 17 residues. CDR3 nucleotide sequence: TGTGCCAGCAGCCGTGCGGCTGGGGGCAGGTCGAACTATGGCTACACCTTC. This codes for CASSRAAGGRSNYGYTF.

There are a few counts of this clone. This sequence joins TRBV5-8 and TRBJ2-7; 7 bases are shared with TRBD2. This CDR3 comprises 12 residues. J gave up 9 bases and V 2 bases, and 5 bases lay outside the gene matches. Looked up from germline, CDR1 is SGHTS and CDR2 is YDEGEE. DNA of the CDR3: TGTGCCAGCAGCTTCGGGAGGTGGGGGCAGTACTTC. It codes for CASSFGRWGQYF.

The genes are TRBV7-9 and TRBJ2-1, with TRBD2 identical over 13 bases. The CDR3 loop spans 19 amino acids. The J segment lost 0 bases and the V segment lost 5 bases, leaving 10 bases of the junction unmatched. Germline CDR1 reads SEHNR; CDR2 reads FQNEAQ (reference sequence). The CDR3 loop reads CASSLAGTSGVSSYNEQFF. The CDR3 bases are TGTGCCAGCAGCCTTGCGGGGACTAGCGGGGTAAGCTCCTACAATGAGCAGTTCTTC.

V gene TRBV11-2 combines with J gene TRBJ2-2, with D possibly being TRBD1 (5 bases). CDR3 length: 16 residues. Germline V CDR1 and CDR2: SGHAT, FQNNGV. The V and J ends lost 5 bases and 1 base respectively, with 14 bases between them. The CDR3 loop is CASSPDGHLNTGELFF. The CDR3 DNA reads as TGTGCCAGCAGCCCCGACGGACACCTGAACACCGGGGAGCTGTTTTTT. The complete variable domain, with remaining parts taken from reference TRBV11-2 and TRBJ2-2, reads EAGVAQSPRYKIIEKRQSVAFWCNPISGHATLYWYQQILGQGPKLLIQFQNNGVVDDSQLPKDRFSAERLKGVDSTLKIQPAKLEDSAVYLCASSPDGHLNTGELFFGEGSRLTVL.

The table lists this clone with a few counts. This chain connects TRBV4-1 to TRBJ1-1; D not certain. The CDR3 consists of 18 residues. V dropped 1 base and J dropped 5 bases, with 23 bases sitting between them. The germline gives CDR1 MGHRA, CDR2 YSYEKL. CDR3 in amino acids: CASSQVTLSTVFGTEAFF. The CDR3 region has the DNA TGCGCCAGCAGCCAAGTCACCTTATCAACGGTCTTCGGGACTGAAGCTTTCTTT.

This clone was picked up one time. The chain carries TRBV14 and TRBJ2-3; 7 bases fit TRBD1. Germline trimming cut 1 base from V and 2 bases from J; bases unmatched to any gene: 6. The CDR3 extends over 16 amino acids. Looked up from germline, CDR1 is SGHDN and CDR2 is FVKESK. As DNA, the CDR3 is TGTGCCAGCAGCCAAGTGGCAGGGGGACACACAGATACGCAGTATTTT. Translation: CASSQVAGGHTDTQYF.

The chain combines TRBV6-6 with TRBJ2-3; D unclear. In germline, CDR1 is MNHNY, CDR2 SVGAGI (reference sequence). The V gene lost 8 bases and the J gene lost 2 bases, with 8 bases spanning the gap. This CDR3 spans 12 amino acids. The CDR3 sequence is CASGESTDTQYF. The CDR3 DNA reads as TGTGCCAGCGGAGAATCCACAGATACGCAGTATTTT.

V usage is TRBV13 and J usage is TRBJ2-1, with D possibly being TRBD2 (6 bases). Trimming left V 2 bases short and J 4 bases short, with 12 bases between. The CDR3 length is 15 residues. The V gene's germline CDR1 is PRHDT and CDR2 FYEKMQ (reference sequence). The CDR3 DNA reads TGTGCCAGCAGCTTATTCTGGGGAGGATACAATGAGCAGTTCTTC. It specifies CASSLFWGGYNEQFF.

The gene calls are TRBV19 and TRBJ2-2, with TRBD1 identical over 7 bases. J lost 5 bases, V lost 4 bases, and 7 bases had no gene match. CDR1 and CDR2 (germline): LNHDA, SQIVND (reference sequence). The CDR3 is 15 amino acids. This chain's CDR3 is CASSSPTGLTGELFF. CDR3 DNA sequence: TGTGCCAGTAGTAGCCCGACAGGGTTGACCGGGGAGCTGTTTTTT.

The count of this clone is one. The chain couples TRBV6-5 to TRBJ2-3; TRBD1 matches at 9 bases. Germline V lookup: CDR1 MNHEY, CDR2 SVGAGI. The junction had 5 bases not matched to a gene; V was cut back by 6 bases and J by 4 bases. The CDR3 totals 14 residues. The CDR3 DNA sequence: TGTGCCAGCAGAGCACAGGGGGCGGCAGATACGCAGTATTTT. Its protein is CASRAQGAADTQYF.